The 22 T cell receptor beta chains listed next were all sequenced from one sample in a study of T cells in Graves' hyperthyroidism and ophthalmopathy. Amplified TCR beta CDR3 regions came from RNA transcripts. The TCR CDR3 first-round RT-PCR relied on the HTBI primer set. Using its own MiXCR run on the multiplex PCR reads, TCRdb lists one record per CDR3 protein. The sample has about 520,000 distinct CDR3 sequences, approximately 25% seen once. Sequences were obtained from blood. Source of these receptors: a woman aged 30 to 39 with Graves' ophthalmopathy.

This chain joins TRBV29-1 and TRBJ1-1; D possibly corresponds to TRBD1 (5 bases). The CDR3 consists of 13 residues. The V gene lost 6 bases and the J gene lost 4 bases, with 15 bases spanning the gap. Germline loops: CDR1 SQVTM, CDR2 ANQGSEA. The CDR3 DNA reads as TGCAGCGTCGAGAGGGGTGCGGGCACTGAAGCTTTCTTT. Protein: CSVERGAGTEAFF.

This clonotype was counted many times. V is TRBV12-3 or TRBV12-4 and J is TRBJ2-7; D unresolved. The ends were cut back, 7 bases at V and 2 bases at J, with 15 bases in the middle. There are 14 residues in the CDR3. In nucleotides, the CDR3 is TGTGCCAGCAACTACCTCGGCGACACCTACGAGCAGTACTTC. Translated, it gives CASNYLGDTYEQYF.

This clonotype was seen repeatedly, ten times or more. The chain employs TRBV12-3 or TRBV12-4 and TRBJ2-7; TRBD2 is a possible D gene (6 bases). CDR3 length: 14 residues. V gave up 4 bases and J gave up 3 bases, with 13 bases separating them. CDR3 residues: CASSSGLTFYEQYF. The CDR3, as DNA: TGTGCCAGCAGTTCGGGACTGACGTTCTACGAGCAGTACTTC.

In its sample, this clonotype was seen many times. The CDR3 region has the DNA TGCAGTGCCCGGGACTTACTCCTCGGGAACACTGAAGCTTTCTTT. Residues: CSARDLLLGNTEAFF. The chain couples TRBV20-1 to TRBJ1-1, with D perhaps matching TRBD1 (5 bases). CDR3 size: 15 residues. The germline CDR1 and CDR2 sequences are DFQATT and SNEGSKA (reference sequence). Trimming took off 6 bases at V and 1 base at J, with 18 bases between the two ends.

Ten or more counts support this clonotype. V usage is TRBV6-2 or TRBV6-3 and J usage is TRBJ1-2; weak D call: TRBD1 (5 bases). Trimming cost V 8 bases and J 5 bases, with 18 bases left between them. The CDR3 totals 14 residues. The germline CDR1 and CDR2 sequences are MNHEY and SVGEGT. CDR3 in amino acids: CASRQTGLSYGYTF. CDR3 coding DNA: TGTGCCAGCCGACAGACGGGACTTTCGTATGGCTACACCTTC.

This chain connects TRBV2 to TRBJ2-5; D unresolved. The germline V and J ends were trimmed by 1 base and 0 bases, with 12 bases remaining between them. Germline CDR1 and CDR2: SNHLY and FYNNEI. The CDR3 spans 16 residues. This chain's CDR3 is CASSEGSSRNQETQYF. The CDR3 DNA sequence: TGTGCCAGCAGTGAAGGATCAAGCAGGAACCAAGAGACCCAGTACTTC.

Written as DNA, the CDR3 is TGCAGTGCTACCCAACCGGGACTTGATGTTTCGGAAGCTTTCTTT. Encoded protein: CSATQPGLDVSEAFF. The gene calls are TRBV20-1 and TRBJ1-1; D might be TRBD1 (5 bases). The V end lost 4 bases, the J end lost 8 bases, and 23 bases lay between the germline ends. Germline loops: CDR1 DFQATT, CDR2 SNEGSKA (reference sequence). This CDR3 is 15 amino acids long.

This clonotype was observed many times. The V call is TRBV12-3 or TRBV12-4, the J call TRBJ1-5; D call uncertain. V lost 1 base and J 6 bases, leaving 7 bases between the germline ends. The CDR3 contains 13 residues. The CDR3, as DNA: TGTGCCAGCAGTTTAGTCCCCAGTCAGCCCCAGCATTTT. Residues: CASSLVPSQPQHF.

V and J are TRBV29-1 and TRBJ2-2, with D tentatively TRBD2 (5 bases). CDR1 is SQVTM and CDR2 is ANQGSEA in the germline V gene. CDR3 length equals 13 residues. V was shortened by 4 bases and J by 3 bases, with 9 bases between the two germline ends. This CDR3 is CSVGRGDTGELFF. For the CDR3, the DNA is TGCAGCGTTGGCCGGGGAGACACCGGGGAGCTGTTTTTT.

This clonotype was seen a few times. V gene TRBV20-1 combines with J gene TRBJ1-6; D gene ambiguous. Germline CDR1 DFQATT, CDR2 SNEGSKA (reference sequence). CDR3 size: 15 residues. The ends were cut back, 4 bases at V and 2 bases at J, with 12 bases in the middle. The CDR3 DNA reads as TGCAGTGCTACACCGACACCAACCTATAATTCACCCCTCCACTTT. Translation: CSATPTPTYNSPLHF.

The CDR3 reads CASSPSPGQGATGELFF. The CDR3, as DNA: TGTGCCAGCAGCCCGTCACCGGGACAGGGGGCCACCGGGGAGCTGTTTTTT. The rearrangement links TRBV7-3 to TRBJ2-2, with TRBD1 matching 12 bases. V gave up 5 bases and J gave up 4 bases; unmatched junction bases: 8. Germline V lookup: CDR1 SGHTA, CDR2 FQGTGA. The CDR3 covers 17 residues.

V and J are TRBV11-3 and TRBJ1-6, with 10 bases matching TRBD1. The CDR3 loop spans 16 amino acids. Germline V gene data show CDR1 as SGHNT and CDR2 as YENEEA. Germline trimming cut 1 base from V and 10 bases from J; bases unmatched to any gene: 7. The CDR3 nucleotides read TGTGCCAGCAGCTTAGTAGGGACAGGGGTAGACTCACCCCTCCACTTT. It is translated as CASSLVGTGVDSPLHF.

This chain connects TRBV28 to TRBJ1-1; 9 bases align to TRBD1. From germline, CDR1 is MDHEN and CDR2 SYDVKM. Germline trimming cut 5 bases from V and 0 bases from J; bases unmatched to any gene: 4. The length of the CDR3 is 15 residues. DNA of the CDR3: TGTGCCAGCAGTATGGGACAGGGACTGAACACTGAAGCTTTCTTT. It translates to CASSMGQGLNTEAFF.

J is TRBJ1-6 and V is TRBV12-3 or TRBV12-4; no definite D call. The CDR3 runs 15 residues. V lost 2 bases, J lost 8 bases, and 13 bases lay in between. CDR3 nucleotide sequence: TGTGCCAGCAGTTTATCTGGGGATTGGCATTCACCCCTCCACTTT. Translating it yields CASSLSGDWHSPLHF.

In this sample, this clonotype turned up many times. The chain has TRBV30 and TRBJ2-5; 7 positions match TRBD1. Germline loops: CDR1 GTSNPN, CDR2 SVGIG (reference sequence). The CDR3 totals 13 residues. Trimming took 0 bases from V and 5 from J; bases not matched to a gene: 3. As DNA, the CDR3 is TGTGCCTGGAGTGTAGACAGGGTGGAGACCCAGTACTTC. It encodes CAWSVDRVETQYF.

This rearrangement joins TRBV13 to TRBJ1-1; 9 nucleotides align to TRBD1. The germline gives CDR1 PRHDT, CDR2 FYEKMQ (reference sequence). The trim removed 5 bases at V and 11 bases at J, leaving 6 bases unmatched. The CDR3 consists of 12 residues. CDR3 residues: CASSLQGAGAFF. CDR3 DNA: TGTGCCAGCAGCCTACAGGGGGCCGGGGCTTTCTTT.

This clonotype was seen many times. The rearrangement uses TRBV6-5 and TRBJ1-5, with unresolved D. Germline loops: CDR1 MNHEY, CDR2 SVGAGI. This CDR3 region has 14 residues. With 0 bases removed from V and 6 bases from J, the gap between germline ends came to 9 bases. This CDR3 is CASSYSVSSQPQHF. The CDR3, as DNA: TGTGCCAGCAGTTACTCGGTTTCGAGTCAGCCCCAGCATTTT.

J is TRBJ2-5 and V is TRBV6-1; 8 bases agree with TRBD2. CDR1 MNHNS and CDR2 SASEGT come from the germline V gene. The V segment lost 6 bases and the J segment 4 bases; nucleotides outside the gene matches: 19. The CDR3 loop spans 18 amino acids. The CDR3 nucleotides are TGTGCCAGCAGCGCCCCGGGGGGGCAATCCTCAACGGGAGAGACCCAGTACTTC. Protein product: CASSAPGGQSSTGETQYF.

This clonotype was recorded many times. The rearrangement links TRBV29-1 to TRBJ1-1; D is undetermined. Germline CDR1 is SQVTM and CDR2 is ANQGSEA. V lost 4 bases, J lost 0 bases, and 9 bases lay in between. There are 13 residues in the CDR3. CDR3 DNA: TGCAGCGTTGTCCGGGGTTTGAACACTGAAGCTTTCTTT. Encoded protein: CSVVRGLNTEAFF.

This clonotype showed up many times. The V call is TRBV7-8, the J call TRBJ2-7; D is perhaps TRBD2 (5 bases). Germline V gene data show CDR1 as SGHVS and CDR2 as FQNEAQ. V shed 8 bases and J shed 3 bases, with 23 bases lying between them. This CDR3 region has 16 residues. The CDR3 spells CASQRGRGREDYEQYF. The CDR3 coding sequence is TGTGCCAGCCAGAGAGGGCGAGGGCGAGAGGACTACGAGCAGTACTTC.

This clonotype was found many times. The gene calls are TRBV12-3 or TRBV12-4 and TRBJ1-5; a possible D gene is TRBD1 (6 bases). Trimming took 5 bases from V and 7 from J, leaving 21 bases between them. The CDR3 has 16 residues. CDR3 amino acids: CASSRHAGGANQPQHF. The CDR3 DNA is TGTGCCAGCAGTCGCCATGCCGGGGGCGCGAACCAGCCCCAGCATTTT.

This clonotype appeared many times. The chain uses TRBV20-1 and TRBJ2-5; 8 bases fit TRBD2. V gave up 5 bases and J gave up 4 bases; unmatched junction bases: 9. CDR3 length equals 14 residues. From germline, CDR1 is DFQATT and CDR2 SNEGSKA (reference sequence). CDR3 nucleotides: TGCAGTGCTGGGGGCCTAGCGGGCTCAGAGACCCAGTACTTC. Encoded protein: CSAGGLAGSETQYF.